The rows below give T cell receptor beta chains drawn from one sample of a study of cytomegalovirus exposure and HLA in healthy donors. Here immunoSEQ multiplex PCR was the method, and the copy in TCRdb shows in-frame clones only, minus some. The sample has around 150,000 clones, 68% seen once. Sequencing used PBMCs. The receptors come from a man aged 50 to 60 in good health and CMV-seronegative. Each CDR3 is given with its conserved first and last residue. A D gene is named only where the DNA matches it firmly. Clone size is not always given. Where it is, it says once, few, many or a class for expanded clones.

CDR3 protein: CASTQGSRYGYTF; CDR3 DNA: TGCGCCAGCACACAGGGCTCTCGTTATGGCTACACCTTC; V gene: TRBV5-1; J gene: TRBJ1-2; D gene: -; clone size: -
CDR3 protein: CASSLTGGYEQYF; CDR3 DNA: TGTGCCAGCAGTCTGACAGGGGGCTACGAGCAGTACTTC; V gene: TRBV28; J gene: TRBJ2-7; D gene: TRBD1; clone size: few
CDR3 protein: CASRRTGVDQPQHF; CDR3 DNA: TGTGCCAGCAGACGCACAGGGGTTGATCAGCCCCAGCATTTT; V gene: TRBV6-5; J gene: TRBJ1-5; D gene: TRBD1; clone size: -
CDR3 protein: CASSGGTGETEAFF; CDR3 DNA: TGTGCCAGCAGCGGCGGGACAGGGGAAACTGAAGCTTTCTTT; V gene: TRBV9; J gene: TRBJ1-1; D gene: TRBD1; clone size: -
CDR3 protein: CASRGTLRDYF; CDR3 DNA: TGTGCCAGCAGGGGGACCTTAAGGGACTACTTC; V gene: TRBV25-1; J gene: TRBJ1-2; D gene: -; clone size: -
CDR3 protein: CASSSYSGTEAFF; CDR3 DNA: TGTGCCAGCAGCTCCTATTCGGGCACTGAAGCTTTCTTT; V gene: TRBV7-3; J gene: TRBJ1-1; D gene: -; clone size: -
CDR3 protein: CSSSPGGGLPYF; CDR3 DNA: TGTTCCAGCAGTCCGGGGGGGGGACTTCCGTACTTC; V gene: TRBV7-9; J gene: TRBJ2-7; D gene: TRBD2; clone size: -
CDR3 protein: CASGQGRNTEAFF; CDR3 DNA: TGTGCCAGCGGACAGGGGAGGAACACTGAAGCTTTCTTT; V gene: TRBV2; J gene: TRBJ1-1; D gene: TRBD1; clone size: -
CDR3 protein: CSVITGGETQYF; CDR3 DNA: TGCAGCGTGATCACAGGAGGGGAGACCCAGTACTTC; V gene: TRBV29-1; J gene: TRBJ2-5; D gene: -; clone size: few
CDR3 protein: CASSHQRGSTDTQYF; CDR3 DNA: TGTGCCAGCAGCCACCAGCGGGGGAGCACAGATACGCAGTATTTT; V gene: TRBV7-9; J gene: TRBJ2-3; D gene: TRBD2; clone size: -
CDR3 protein: CASSPWGTGGSGNTEAFF; CDR3 DNA: TGTGCCAGCAGCCCATGGGGGACAGGCGGTTCAGGGAACACTGAAGCTTTCTTT; V gene: TRBV5-4; J gene: TRBJ1-1; D gene: TRBD1; clone size: few
CDR3 protein: CASSHRRFETQYF; CDR3 DNA: TGTGCCAGCAGTCATAGGAGGTTTGAGACCCAGTACTTC; V gene: TRBV27; J gene: TRBJ2-5; D gene: -; clone size: few
CDR3 protein: CASKGGKLTGELFF; CDR3 DNA: TGTGCCAGCAAGGGGGGGAAGCTTACCGGGGAGCTGTTTTTT; V gene: TRBV6-5; J gene: TRBJ2-2; D gene: -; clone size: -
CDR3 protein: CSSSLELRGYTF; CDR3 DNA: TGTTCCAGCAGCTTAGAGTTGCGGGGCTACACCTTC; V gene: TRBV7-9; J gene: TRBJ1-2; D gene: -; clone size: -
CDR3 protein: CASSLAGQLSGKTQYF; CDR3 DNA: TGCGCCAGCAGCTTGGCCGGACAGCTTTCAGGGAAGACCCAGTACTTC; V gene: TRBV5-1; J gene: TRBJ2-5; D gene: -; clone size: -
CDR3 protein: CASSQDRPGGSADTQYF; CDR3 DNA: TGCGCCAGCAGCCAAGATCGTCCAGGGGGTTCGGCAGATACGCAGTATTTT; V gene: TRBV4-3; J gene: TRBJ2-3; D gene: TRBD1; clone size: -
CDR3 protein: CASRKRGGTGELFF; CDR3 DNA: TGTGCCAGCAGAAAGCGGGGGGGCACCGGGGAGCTGTTTTTT; V gene: TRBV5-4; J gene: TRBJ2-2; D gene: TRBD2; clone size: -
CDR3 protein: CASSPREVLNEKLFF; CDR3 DNA: TGTGCCAGCAGCCCCCGTGAAGTACTTAATGAAAAACTGTTTTTT; V gene: TRBV7-8; J gene: TRBJ1-4; D gene: -; clone size: few
CDR3 protein: CASTPGQPNTGELFF; CDR3 DNA: TGTGCCAGCACCCCGGGACAGCCGAACACCGGGGAGCTGTTTTTT; V gene: TRBV7-2; J gene: TRBJ2-2; D gene: TRBD1; clone size: -